This T cell receptor beta chain was obtained from a study of human thymus T cells. To note about this clone: Its cognate antigen is unknown.

The table came from immunoSEQ multiplex PCR; TCRdb's copy has only in-frame clones and leaves some out. Here the sample spans roughly 130,000 clones, around 95% being singletons. Resected material from corrective heart surgery provided the thymus tissue analysed. Immunologically healthy infants in Finland undergoing congenital heart defect surgery were the donors. V shed 0 bases and J shed 9 bases, with 15 bases lying between them. Germline loops: CDR1 MGHRA, CDR2 YSYEKL. The CDR3 is 14 amino acids. General study findings and limits: Thymic and blood repertoires showed apparently biased V and J gene usage. Thymic repertoires of unrelated individuals were reported in related research to overlap highly.

V gene TRBV4-1 combines with J gene TRBJ2-7, with D perhaps given as TRBD1 or TRBD2 (5 bases each). The material sequenced was thymus tissue. This clonotype was sampled from a boy under two years old with a congenital heart defect but otherwise immunologically healthy. CDR3 bases: TGCGCCAGCAGCCAAGATGGGGGTCTCCCGGGGCAGTACTTC. It translates to CASSQDGGLPGQYF.